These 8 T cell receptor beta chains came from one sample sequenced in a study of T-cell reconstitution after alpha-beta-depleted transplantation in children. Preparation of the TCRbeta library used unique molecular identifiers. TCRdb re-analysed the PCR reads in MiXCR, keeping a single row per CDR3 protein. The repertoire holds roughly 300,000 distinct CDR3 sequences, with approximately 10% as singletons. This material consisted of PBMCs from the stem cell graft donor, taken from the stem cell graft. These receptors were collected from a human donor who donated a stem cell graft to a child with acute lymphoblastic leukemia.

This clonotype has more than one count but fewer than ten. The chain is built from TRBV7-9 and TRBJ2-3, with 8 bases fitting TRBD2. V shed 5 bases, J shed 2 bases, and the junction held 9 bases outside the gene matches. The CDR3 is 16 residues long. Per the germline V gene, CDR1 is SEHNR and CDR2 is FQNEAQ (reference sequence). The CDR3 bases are TGTGCCAGCAGCCCTCGAATGCGGGAGGTCACAGATACGCAGTATTTT. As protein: CASSPRMREVTDTQYF. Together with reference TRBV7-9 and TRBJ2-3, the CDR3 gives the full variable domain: DTGVSQNPRHKITKRGQNVTFRCDPISEHNRLYWYRQTLGQGPEFLTYFQNEAQLEKSRLLSDRFSAERPKGSFSTLEIQRTEQGDSAMYLCASSPRMREVTDTQYFGPGTRLTVL.

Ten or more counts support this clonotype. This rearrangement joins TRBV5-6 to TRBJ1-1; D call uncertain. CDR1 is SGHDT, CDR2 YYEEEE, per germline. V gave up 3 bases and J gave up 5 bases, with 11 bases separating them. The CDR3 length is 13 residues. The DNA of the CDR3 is TGTGCCAGCAGCTCCGGACCGACAACTGAAGCTTTCTTT. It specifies CASSSGPTTEAFF.

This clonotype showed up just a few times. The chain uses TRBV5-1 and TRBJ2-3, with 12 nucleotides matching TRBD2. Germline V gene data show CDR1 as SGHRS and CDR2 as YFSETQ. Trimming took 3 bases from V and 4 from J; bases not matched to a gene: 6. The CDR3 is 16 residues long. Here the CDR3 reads CASSSQPSGRADTQYF. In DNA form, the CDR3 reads TGCGCCAGCAGCTCTCAACCTAGCGGGAGGGCAGATACGCAGTATTTT.

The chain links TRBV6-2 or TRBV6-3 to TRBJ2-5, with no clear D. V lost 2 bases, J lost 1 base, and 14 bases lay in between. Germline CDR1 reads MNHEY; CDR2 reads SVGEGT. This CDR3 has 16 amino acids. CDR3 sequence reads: CASSYRHEQPQETQYF. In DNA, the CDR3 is TGTGCCAGCAGTTACCGACATGAGCAACCCCAAGAGACCCAGTACTTC.

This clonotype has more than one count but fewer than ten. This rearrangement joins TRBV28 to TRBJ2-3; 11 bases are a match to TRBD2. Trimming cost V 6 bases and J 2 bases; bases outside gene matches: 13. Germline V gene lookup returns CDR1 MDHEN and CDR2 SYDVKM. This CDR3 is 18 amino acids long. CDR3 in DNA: TGTGCCAGCAGCCCCGACCCGGGACTAGCGGACAACACAGATACGCAGTATTTT. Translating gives CASSPDPGLADNTDTQYF. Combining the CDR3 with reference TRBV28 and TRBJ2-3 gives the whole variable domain DVKVTQSSRYLVKRTGEKVFLECVQDMDHENMFWYRQDPGLGLRLIYFSYDVKMKEKGDIPEGYSVSREKKERFSLILESASTNQTSMYLCASSPDPGLADNTDTQYFGPGTRLTVL.

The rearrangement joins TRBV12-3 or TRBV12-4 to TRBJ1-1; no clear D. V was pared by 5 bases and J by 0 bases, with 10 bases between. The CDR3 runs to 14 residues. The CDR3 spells CASSPPSMNTEAFF. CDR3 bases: TGTGCCAGCAGTCCCCCCAGCATGAACACTGAAGCTTTCTTT.

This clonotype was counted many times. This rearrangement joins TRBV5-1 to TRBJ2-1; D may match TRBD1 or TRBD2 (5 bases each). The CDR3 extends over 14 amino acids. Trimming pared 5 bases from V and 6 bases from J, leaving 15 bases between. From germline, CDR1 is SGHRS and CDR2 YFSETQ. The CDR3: CASSRTGTSNEQFF. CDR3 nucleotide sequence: TGCGCCAGCAGTCGAACCGGGACCAGCAATGAGCAGTTCTTC.

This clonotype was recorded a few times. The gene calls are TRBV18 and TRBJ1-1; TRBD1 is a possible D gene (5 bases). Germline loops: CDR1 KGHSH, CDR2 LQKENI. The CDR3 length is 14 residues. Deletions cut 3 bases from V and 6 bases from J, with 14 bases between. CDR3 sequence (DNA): TGTGCCAGCTCACCTCGCCAGGGTGGGGCTGAAGCTTTCTTT. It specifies CASSPRQGGAEAFF. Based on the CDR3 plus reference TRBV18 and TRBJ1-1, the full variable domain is NAGVMQNPRHLVRRRGQEARLRCSPMKGHSHVYWYRQLPEEGLKFMVYLQKENIIDESGMPKERFSAEFPKEGPSILRIQQVVRGDSAAYFCASSPRQGGAEAFFGQGTRLTVV.